This TCR beta chain is from a study of cytotoxic CD8 clonotypes in ibrutinib-treated CLL. Overall study: Once patients had received a median around 12 months of treatment, range 6 to 36, response samples were obtained.

Generated by immunoSEQ multiplex PCR, the TCRdb table keeps only in-frame clones and is missing some. The data contain around 330,000 clones, roughly 67% of them singletons. General observations from the study: Baseline clonality was higher than in age-matched healthy donors and moved in step with circulating CD8+ T-cell counts. Private clonotypes, not public ones, expanded at ibrutinib response.

This clone appeared a single time. Its cognate antigen is unknown. The CDR3 loop spans 15 amino acids. Germline V gene sequence: CDR1 MGHRA, CDR2 YSYEKL. V was clipped by 0 bases and J by 7 bases, with 13 bases between them. The V and J genes are TRBV4-1 and TRBJ1-5; D is uncertain. This sequence originates from a human donor with chronic lymphocytic leukemia. The material was PBMCs, obtained after 36 months of ibrutinib treatment. CDR3 protein: CASSQDPGRRQPQHF. The CDR3 region has the DNA TGCGCCAGCAGCCAAGATCCCGGGAGGCGACAGCCCCAGCATTTT.